The rows below give T cell receptor beta chains drawn from one sample of a study of cytomegalovirus exposure and HLA in healthy donors. Repertoires were generated with immunoSEQ multiplex PCR, while TCRdb's copy carries only in-frame clones and drops some. The data contain some 190,000 clones, 60% to 80% of them seen just once; the ten biggest clones take up less than 2%. The sequencing sample was made of PBMCs. The receptors stem from a woman aged 18-35 years in good health and CMV-seronegative. Both conserved end residues are part of each CDR3. A D gene is named only where the DNA matches it firmly. Clone sizes are given selectively: once, few, many, or a class where the clone is expanded.

TRBD2,TRBV9,TRBJ2-2,.,TGTGCCAGCAGCGTAAGCGGGAGAATCCCCGGGGAGCTGTTTTTT,CASSVSGRIPGELFF
TRBD1,TRBV15,TRBJ1-1,.,TGTGCCACCAGTTGGGACAGAGCCACTGAAGCTTTCTTT,CATSWDRATEAFF
TRBD2,TRBV5-6,TRBJ2-1,.,TGTGCCAGCAGCCCGGGGGCTAGCGGGAGGAGTAGCTCCTACAATGAGCAGTTCTTC,CASSPGASGRSSSYNEQFF
TRBD1,TRBV9,TRBJ1-2,.,TGTGCCAGCAGCGAAGGGACAGGGTTCTATGGCTACACCTTC,CASSEGTGFYGYTF
.,TRBV27,TRBJ2-1,.,TGTGCCAGCAGTTTACTATCGGGGAGCCCTGGGAATGAGCAGTTCTTC,CASSLLSGSPGNEQFF
TRBD2,TRBV2,TRBJ2-1,.,TGTGCCAGCACGAGACTAGCGGGGGGGTACAATGAGCAGTTCTTC,CASTRLAGGYNEQFF
TRBD1,TRBV7-9,TRBJ2-3,.,TGTGCCAGCAGCAGACAGGGGGGAGATACGCAGTATTTT,CASSRQGGDTQYF
.,TRBV5-4,TRBJ2-4,.,TGTGCCAGCAGCTCATCAGACATTCAGTACTTC,CASSSSDIQYF
.,TRBV27,TRBJ1-6,once,TGTGCCAGCAGTCCCTACTATAATTCACCCCTCCACTTT,CASSPYYNSPLHF
TRBD2,TRBV4-3,TRBJ2-2,.,TGCGCCAGCAGCCTTTGGGCACTTAGCGGGAGTAACACCGGGGAGCTGTTTTTT,CASSLWALSGSNTGELFF
.,TRBV5-1,TRBJ1-4,few,TGCGCCAGCAGCTCCAAAGACAGGAACTCTAATGAAAAACTGTTTTTT,CASSSKDRNSNEKLFF
TRBD1,TRBV25-1,TRBJ2-7,.,TGTGCCAGCAGACAGGGGGCTTCGTACGAGCAGTACTTC,CASRQGASYEQYF
.,TRBV7-9,TRBJ1-2,few,TGTGCCAGCAGCTTAGCGGAGCGGACGACGGGCTACACCTTC,CASSLAERTTGYTF
.,TRBV27,TRBJ2-6,.,TGTGCCAGCAGTCCCTCCCGTCCGTCTGGGGCCAACGTCCTGACTTTC,CASSPSRPSGANVLTF
TRBD1,TRBV19,TRBJ1-4,.,TGTGCCAGTGGCGTCCCGGGACAGGGGGATGAAAAACTGTTTTTT,CASGVPGQGDEKLFF
TRBD1,TRBV19,TRBJ1-3,.,TGTGCCAGTAGCCCGGGACAGCGAAGCTCTGGAAACACCATATATTTT,CASSPGQRSSGNTIYF
.,TRBV27,TRBJ2-7,once,TGTGCCAGCAGTCCTACAGGGAATCCTTCGTACGAGCAGTACTTC,CASSPTGNPSYEQYF
TRBD2,TRBV7-2,TRBJ2-5,.,TGTGCCAGCAGCTTAGGGCTAGCGGGGGGGCAAGAGACCCAGTACTTC,CASSLGLAGGQETQYF
TRBD1,TRBV2,TRBJ1-5,.,TGTGCCAGCAGGACAGGGGGGAATCAGCCCCAGCATTTT,CASRTGGNQPQHF
TRBD1,TRBV9,TRBJ1-3,.,TGTGCCAGCAGCGTAGGGGACAGGGTGTCTAACTCTGGAAACACCATATATTTT,CASSVGDRVSNSGNTIYF
.,TRBV7-7,TRBJ2-5,.,TGTGCCAGCAGCTTAAACGGGCTAGCGAAAGAGACCCAGTACTTC,CASSLNGLAKETQYF
.,TRBV29-1,TRBJ2-7,few,TGCAGCGTTGATGGGGACAACTCCTACGAGCAGTACTTC,CSVDGDNSYEQYF
TRBD2,TRBV5-1,TRBJ2-5,.,TGCGCCAGCAGCTCAAAACTAGCGGGAGGGCCGGGAGAGACCCAGTACTTC,CASSSKLAGGPGETQYF
TRBD1,TRBV28,TRBJ1-1,.,TGTGCCAGCAGTTCTGGGGACAGGGACAGTGGAGCTTTCTTT,CASSSGDRDSGAFF
TRBD1,TRBV19,TRBJ1-1,.,TGTGCCAGTAGTATAACAGGGGGCCTCGGGAAGGACACTGAAGCTTTCTTT,CASSITGGLGKDTEAFF
.,TRBV7-8,TRBJ2-7,.,TGTGCCAGCAGCTTAGTGAGGGAAAGCTCCTACGAGCAGTACTTC,CASSLVRESSYEQYF
.,TRBV19,TRBJ1-1,few,TGTGCCAGTAGTCTGGGCTTGAACACTGAAGCTTTCTTT,CASSLGLNTEAFF
TRBD1,TRBV6-5,TRBJ1-1,.,TGTGCCAGCAGCCCGACAGGGGGTAAGCGAACTGAAGCTTTCTTT,CASSPTGGKRTEAFF
.,TRBV11-2,TRBJ2-5,.,TGTGCCAGCAGTCCCCGGAGAGGGCAAGAGACCCAGTACTTC,CASSPRRGQETQYF
TRBD1,TRBV25-1,TRBJ2-7,.,TGTGCCAGCAGCCCCGGGACAGCCTACGAGCAGTACTTC,CASSPGTAYEQYF
.,TRBV6-1,TRBJ2-7,.,TGTGCCAGCAGAGGCCCAGGGGATTACGAGCAGTACTTC,CASRGPGDYEQYF
TRBD1,TRBV30,TRBJ2-7,.,TGTGCCTGGGCACAGGGGGCCACCTACGAGCAGTACTTC,CAWAQGATYEQYF
TRBD1,TRBV27,TRBJ2-2,once,TGTGCCAGCAGAGTCGCAGGGGGCACCGGGGAGCTGTTTTTT,CASRVAGGTGELFF
.,TRBV10-1,TRBJ2-7,.,TGCGCCAGCAGTGTATGGGGACTCGAAGACGAGCAGTACTTC,CASSVWGLEDEQYF
TRBD2,TRBV28,TRBJ2-7,.,TGTGCCAGCCGACCCCGGGGGGGGCCTTCCTACGAGCAGTACTTC,CASRPRGGPSYEQYF
TRBD2,TRBV6-5,TRBJ2-7,.,TGTGCCAGCAGTCGACTAGCGGGGGGGCTATACGAGCAGTACTTC,CASSRLAGGLYEQYF
TRBD1,TRBV6-5,TRBJ2-7,.,TGTGCCAGCAGTTATCGGGACAGGGCTCGAGAGCAGTACTTC,CASSYRDRAREQYF
TRBD1,TRBV2,TRBJ1-5,.,TGTGCCAGCAGTGTAGACAGGGGCGTCAATCAGCCCCAGCATTTT,CASSVDRGVNQPQHF
.,TRBV7-7,TRBJ2-7,.,TGTGCTAGCAGCTTAGCGGCAGGGCCTGGAAACGAGCAGTACTTC,CASSLAAGPGNEQYF